Below are 21 T cell receptor beta chains sequenced from a single sample in a study of cytomegalovirus exposure and HLA in healthy donors. Primers for the PCR totalled 60 Vbeta and 13 Jbeta. Only in-frame clones appear in the TCRdb table, and some are missing; sequencing was by immunoSEQ multiplex PCR. The sample lists approximately 180,000 clones, roughly 79% seen once, with roughly 5.8% in the top ten. The sample comprised PBMCs. Receptors were obtained from a middle-aged man in good health and CMV-seropositive.

This clone was found a few times. J is TRBJ2-1 and V is TRBV18; 7 bases are a match to TRBD2. CDR1 and CDR2 from the germline V gene are KGHSH and LQKENI. The CDR3 length is 16 residues. The V and J ends lost 6 bases and 0 bases, in that order; junction bases with no gene match: 8. The CDR3, as DNA: TGTGCCAGCTCGTCTAGCGGAAGGGGCTCCTACAATGAGCAGTTCTTC. Translated, it gives CASSSSGRGSYNEQFF.

Comments on this clone: At one end the junction does not follow the germline gene, possibly because of a read error. V usage is TRBV6-5 and J usage is TRBJ2-4; weak D call: TRBD2 (7 bases). This CDR3 has 15 amino acids. Germline V CDR1 and CDR2: MNHEY, SVGAGI. The CDR3 loop reads CASSPPGGRGNSQYF. In DNA form, the CDR3 reads TGTGCCAGCAGTCCCCCCGGGGGGCGAGGAAACAGTCAGTACTTC.

This clone has a handful of counts. V gene TRBV5-1 combines with J gene TRBJ1-1; TRBD1 matches at 7 bases. After removal of 4 bases from V and 5 bases from J, the junction contained 11 bases not matched to a gene. The CDR3 is made up of 15 amino acids. Germline loops: CDR1 SGHRS, CDR2 YFSETQ. CDR3 DNA: TGCGCCAGCAGCGTGAAACAGGGGCGGTGGACTGAAGCTTTCTTT. Its translation: CASSVKQGRWTEAFF. The entire variable domain, with the rest obtained from reference TRBV5-1 and TRBJ1-1, is as follows: KAGVTQTPRYLIKTRGQQVTLSCSPISGHRSVSWYQQTPGQGLQFLFEYFSETQRNKGNFPGRFSGRQFSNSRSEMNVSTLELGDSALYLCASSVKQGRWTEAFFGQGTRLTVV.

This clone was counted ten times or more. The chain uses TRBV5-4 and TRBJ2-1; the match to TRBD2 covers 8 bases. The CDR3 is 16 residues long. The trim removed 1 base at V and 6 bases at J, leaving 9 bases unmatched. Germline CDR1 SGHNT, CDR2 YYREEE (reference sequence). The CDR3 spells CASSLKLGTRRNEQFF. The CDR3 region has the DNA TGTGCCAGCAGCTTGAAGCTCGGGACTAGGCGCAATGAGCAGTTCTTC.

A few counts support this clone. The J gene is TRBJ1-1, the V gene TRBV2; tentatively, D is TRBD1 (6 bases). CDR1 is SNHLY, CDR2 FYNNEI, per germline. Trimming pared 5 bases from V and 3 bases from J, leaving 10 bases between. The CDR3 runs 13 residues. CDR3: CASSNRADTEAFF. The DNA of the CDR3 is TGTGCCAGCAGTAACAGGGCCGACACTGAAGCTTTCTTT.

This clone was detected only a few times. The rearrangement uses TRBV10-2 and TRBJ2-1, with D perhaps TRBD2 (6 bases). The CDR3 covers 18 residues. The germline CDR1 and CDR2 sequences are WSHSY and SAAADI. V was shortened by 2 bases and J by 3 bases, with 20 bases between the two germline ends. The CDR3 region is CASSEISGKAYIYNEQFF. CDR3 DNA sequence: TGCGCCAGCAGTGAGATTAGCGGCAAAGCATATATCTACAATGAGCAGTTCTTC.

This chain joins TRBV18 and TRBJ1-1; possibly TRBD1 for D (6 bases). Looked up from germline, CDR1 is KGHSH and CDR2 is LQKENI. V was pared by 8 bases and J by 0 bases, with 13 bases between. The CDR3 extends over 14 amino acids. The CDR3 region is CASAIGQLNTEAFF. As DNA, the CDR3 is TGTGCCAGCGCCATTGGACAGTTGAACACTGAAGCTTTCTTT. Full variable domain (missing parts from reference TRBV18 and TRBJ1-1): NAGVMQNPRHLVRRRGQEARLRCSPMKGHSHVYWYRQLPEEGLKFMVYLQKENIIDESGMPKERFSAEFPKEGPSILRIQQVVRGDSAAYFCASAIGQLNTEAFFGQGTRLTVV.

This sequence joins TRBV5-6 and TRBJ1-2; 7 bases match TRBD1. In germline, CDR1 is SGHDT, CDR2 YYEEEE. Trimming at V came to 2 bases and at J to 6 bases, leaving 7 bases not matched to a gene. This CDR3 is 14 amino acids long. The CDR3 reads CASSFGTAFHGYTF. CDR3 nucleotides: TGTGCCAGCAGCTTCGGGACAGCTTTTCATGGCTACACCTTC.

The chain uses TRBV2 and TRBJ2-2, with a possible D match to TRBD2 (6 bases). V was trimmed by 5 bases and J by 0 bases, leaving 13 bases between them. This CDR3 has 16 residues. From germline, CDR1 is SNHLY and CDR2 FYNNEI. The CDR3 reads CASSPSAGANTGELFF. As DNA, the CDR3 is TGTGCCAGCAGTCCCTCAGCGGGTGCGAACACCGGGGAGCTGTTTTTT.

The rearrangement links TRBV5-1 to TRBJ1-2; 9 bases are shared with TRBD1. The CDR3 contains 15 residues. The V and J ends lost 4 bases and 8 bases, in that order; junction bases with no gene match: 12. Germline values: CDR1 SGHRS, CDR2 YFSETQ. CDR3 loop: CASSPQGAARLGYTF. The CDR3, as DNA: TGCGCCAGCAGCCCACAGGGGGCCGCGAGATTGGGCTACACCTTC.

The chain combines TRBV2 with TRBJ2-3, with 10 positions matching TRBD1. The CDR3 is 15 amino acids. Germline V CDR1 and CDR2: SNHLY, FYNNEI. The J segment lost 4 bases and the V segment lost 6 bases, leaving 7 bases of the junction unmatched. The CDR3 spells CASSRDRGGSDTQYF. The CDR3 DNA sequence: TGTGCCAGCAGCCGGGACAGGGGAGGCTCAGATACGCAGTATTTT. Filled out from reference TRBV2 and TRBJ2-3, the complete variable domain reads EPEVTQTPSHQVTQMGQEVILRCVPISNHLYFYWYRQILGQKVEFLVSFYNNEISEKSEIFDDQFSVERPDGSNFTLKIRSTKLEDSAMYFCASSRDRGGSDTQYFGPGTRLTVL.

The rearrangement links TRBV7-9 to TRBJ1-1; D possibly corresponds to TRBD1 (6 bases). Germline V gene lookup returns CDR1 SEHNR and CDR2 FQNEAQ (reference sequence). Trimming removed 5 bases from V and 4 bases from J, with 14 bases in between. The CDR3 has 14 residues. The CDR3 protein is CASSQTGWSTEAFF. Here the CDR3 DNA reads TGTGCCAGCAGCCAAACAGGGTGGAGCACTGAAGCTTTCTTT.

The V gene is TRBV18, the J gene TRBJ1-2; D is undetermined. From germline, CDR1 is KGHSH and CDR2 LQKENI. V was trimmed by 2 bases and J by 6 bases, leaving 16 bases between them. CDR3 length: 15 residues. CDR3 in amino acids: CASSPWEVMRDGYTF. DNA of the CDR3: TGTGCCAGCTCACCATGGGAGGTAATGCGTGATGGCTACACCTTC.

A single count supports this clone. This sequence joins TRBV29-1 and TRBJ1-1; D gene ambiguous. This CDR3 comprises 14 residues. Between the trimmed V and J ends, which lost 0 bases and 10 bases, there was a span of 18 bases. CDR1 and CDR2 from the germline V gene are SQVTM and ANQGSEA. The CDR3 DNA reads as TGCAGCGTTGAAGATCCAACCGCCGGTTCCGGAGCTTTCTTT. Amino acid sequence: CSVEDPTAGSGAFF.

This chain uses TRBV28 with TRBJ2-2; TRBD2 aligns across 7 bases. V gave up 5 bases and J gave up 6 bases; unmatched junction bases: 12. The CDR3 length is 16 residues. CDR1 and CDR2 from the germline V gene are MDHEN and SYDVKM. The DNA for the CDR3 is TGTGCCAGCAGTATCGGACTAGTGGTTGATTCCGGGGAGCTGTTTTTT. Translating it yields CASSIGLVVDSGELFF.

The V gene is TRBV11-2, the J gene TRBJ2-2; TRBD1 matches 7 bases. The CDR3 covers 14 residues. V lost 5 bases, J lost 7 bases, and 7 bases stayed unmatched. In germline, CDR1 is SGHAT, CDR2 FQNNGV. The CDR3 sequence is CASSRDRVSGELFF. The CDR3 coding sequence is TGTGCCAGCAGCCGAGACAGGGTTAGCGGGGAGCTGTTTTTT.

This chain joins TRBV27 and TRBJ2-1, with D possibly being TRBD2 (6 bases). There are 12 residues in the CDR3. Between the trimmed V and J ends, which lost 6 bases and 6 bases, there was a span of 9 bases. Germline V lookup: CDR1 MNHEY, CDR2 SMNVEV (reference sequence). The CDR3 spells CASRGGPNEQFF. The CDR3 DNA is TGTGCCAGCAGGGGGGGTCCCAATGAGCAGTTCTTC.

There are a few counts of this clone. The J gene is TRBJ1-4, the V gene TRBV6-1; D possibly corresponds to TRBD1 (6 bases). Looked up from germline, CDR1 is MNHNS and CDR2 is SASEGT. The CDR3 runs 16 residues. With 3 bases removed from V and 6 bases from J, the gap between germline ends came to 17 bases. The CDR3 spells CASSDRNREGDEKLFF. As DNA, the CDR3 is TGTGCCAGCAGTGATAGGAACAGGGAGGGAGATGAAAAACTGTTTTTT.

J is TRBJ2-5 and V is TRBV30; 9 bases align to TRBD2. Losses at the gene ends were 5 bases for V and 5 bases for J; bases not matched to a gene: 9. The CDR3 sequence is 14 residues long. The germline V gene encodes CDR1 GTSNPN and CDR2 SVGIG (reference sequence). CDR3 coding DNA: TGTGCCTGGTCGCCTAGCGGGAAAGGGGAGACCCAGTACTTC. This codes for CAWSPSGKGETQYF.

This clone was recorded only once. The chain combines TRBV21-1 with TRBJ1-2; the tabulated D call, TRBD1, remains unverified against the DNA. TRBV21-1 is an annotated pseudogene. The CDR3 covers 16 residues. CDR3 nucleotide sequence: TGTGCCAGCAGCAAAGGGGACAGTAAATTTAACTATGGCTACACCTTC. This codes for CASSKGDSKFNYGYTF.

This clone has more than one count but fewer than ten. An end of the junction does not agree with germline; a read error may underlie this. The chain links TRBV11-2 to TRBJ2-1; D call uncertain. Looked up from germline, CDR1 is SGHAT and CDR2 is FQNNGV. The CDR3 loop spans 14 amino acids. In DNA, the CDR3 is TGTGCCAGCAGCCTAGAGTCGGCCTACAATGAGCAGTTCTTC. Translated, it gives CASSLESAYNEQFF.